The rows below give T cell receptor beta chains drawn from one sample of a study of read filtering for tumor transcriptome and immune sequencing. TCRdb reprocessed the reads via MiXCR and lists one record per CDR3 protein. The sample yields 85,000 to 100,000 distinct CDR3 sequences, around a fifth seen once. Sequencing input: a population of CD138-negative cells sorted from bone marrow. These receptors originate from a donor older than 35 with multiple myeloma. Both conserved end residues are part of each CDR3. D genes are given only for firm matches. A row's size may be missing; if present it is once, few, many or a size class.

d_call,v_call,clone_size,j_call,cdr3_nt,cdr3_aa
TRBD2,TRBV29-1,many,TRBJ2-1,TGCAGCGCCTCACTAGCGGACAATGAGCAGTTCTTC,CSASLADNEQFF
NA,TRBV5-1,NA,TRBJ2-2,TGCGCCAGCAGCTTGGCCCCAACAGGGCGGACGTCCGGGGAGCTGTTTTTT,CASSLAPTGRTSGELFF
TRBD1,TRBV28,many,TRBJ2-2,TGTGCCAGCAGTCGACAGGGGGCGAACGGGGAGCTGTTTTTT,CASSRQGANGELFF
NA,TRBV7-2,many,TRBJ1-1,TGTGCCAGCAGCTTAACGGGGGCCCGGACTGAAGCTTTCTTT,CASSLTGARTEAFF
TRBD2,TRBV7-3,many,TRBJ2-1,TGTGCCAGCAGCACTAGCGGGGGGTACAATGAGCAGTTCTTC,CASSTSGGYNEQFF
NA,TRBV20-1,few,TRBJ2-3,TGCAGTGCCAGTCAGACAGATACGCAGTATTTT,CSASQTDTQYF
NA,TRBV28,many,TRBJ2-7,TGTGCCAGCAGTTTATTGCCCACCCCAGGGACCCACGAGCAGTACTTC,CASSLLPTPGTHEQYF
NA,TRBV4-1,NA,TRBJ2-7,TGCGCCAGCAGCCATCCTGGGGCCGAGCAGTACTTC,CASSHPGAEQYF
TRBD1,TRBV28,many,TRBJ1-5,TGTGCCAGCAGGCCGACCGGGACAGCAAATCAGCCCCAGCATTTT,CASRPTGTANQPQHF
NA,TRBV6-6,many,TRBJ1-1,TGTGCCAGCAGCCTAGGTAGTGGTGACACTGAAGCTTTCTTT,CASSLGSGDTEAFF
NA,TRBV11-2,NA,TRBJ1-2,TGTGCCAGCAGCCCGGCCGGAGGCTATGGCTACACCTTC,CASSPAGGYGYTF
NA,TRBV6-1,many,TRBJ1-4,TGTGCCAGCAGGGAGCCCCCCGGACTTGAAAAACTGTTTTTT,CASREPPGLEKLFF
TRBD1,TRBV11-2,many,TRBJ2-1,TGTGCCAGCAGGGGGACAGGGGTTGGACTTCACAATGAGCAGTTCTTC,CASRGTGVGLHNEQFF
TRBD1,TRBV5-1,few,TRBJ2-7,TGCGCCAGCAGCCCGGGACAGGGGGCGATCCACGAGCAGTACTTC,CASSPGQGAIHEQYF
NA,TRBV28,many,TRBJ2-7,TGTGCCAGCAGCCCCCTCCTAGCCTACGAGCAGTACTTC,CASSPLLAYEQYF
NA,TRBV6-6,NA,TRBJ1-5,TGTGCCAGCAGTACCCGCCGGTGGGCCGGAACGAAAGACACTAGCAATCAGCCCCAGCATTTT,CASSTRRWAGTKDTSNQPQHF
TRBD1,TRBV5-4,few,TRBJ1-6,TGTGCCAGCAGCCGACAGGGGACTAATTCACCCCTCCACTTT,CASSRQGTNSPLHF
TRBD2,TRBV7-2,many,TRBJ2-3,TGTGCCAGCGCCAGGCTAGCGGGGAAGGATACGCAGTATTTT,CASARLAGKDTQYF
TRBD2,TRBV4-1,NA,TRBJ2-5,TGCGTCAGCAGCCAAAAAGCGGGATACCGAGAGACCCAGTACTTC,CVSSQKAGYRETQYF
NA,TRBV2,NA,TRBJ2-7,TGTGCCAGTAGGGGCGCAGATTTTCCCTACGAGCAGTACTTC,CASRGADFPYEQYF
NA,TRBV10-2,few,TRBJ2-2,TGCGCCAGCAGGGAAGGGGCAGAAACCGGGGAGCTGTTTTTT,CASREGAETGELFF
NA,TRBV12-3/TRBV12-4,few,TRBJ1-5,TGTGCCAGCAGTTTAGCTGCCAATCAGCCCCAGCATTTT,CASSLAANQPQHF
NA,TRBV6-2/TRBV6-3,many,TRBJ1-1,TGTGCCAGCAGTCTTCCCAAAGGGGTCTTGAACACTGAAGCTTTCTTT,CASSLPKGVLNTEAFF
NA,TRBV29-1,many,TRBJ2-1,TGCAGCGTTCCCGGGTCAAGCTCCTACAATGAGCAGTTCTTC,CSVPGSSSYNEQFF
TRBD2,TRBV9,many,TRBJ2-3,TGTGCCAGCAGCGGTACTAGCGGGGGGTTTGTGGATACGCAGTATTTT,CASSGTSGGFVDTQYF
NA,TRBV7-2,many,TRBJ2-3,TGTGCCAGCAGCCATCATTCTAGCACAGATACGCAGTATTTT,CASSHHSSTDTQYF